Below are 4 T cell receptor beta chains sequenced from a single sample in a study of molecular identifiers for immune sequencing clone quantification. TCRdb analysed the PCR reads with MiXCR anew, one entry per CDR3 protein. The sample shows over 600,000 distinct CDR3 sequences, less than 20% of them seen only once. Sequencing used naive CD8+ T cells from blood, with Jurkat cell RNA spiked in. Subset in this sample: FACS-sorted CD8+CD4-CCR7+CD45RA+ naive T cells. The receptors stem from a human donor in good health. Some libraries in this study had Jurkat cell RNA spiked in.

Comments on this clonotype: A much bigger clone sits one base away, suggesting this may be a read error. The V call is TRBV7-9, the J call TRBJ1-1, with D unclear. This CDR3 contains 13 residues. Trimming removed 1 base at V and 10 bases at J, with 13 bases between. CDR1 SEHNR and CDR2 FQNEAQ come from the germline V gene (reference sequence). The CDR3 protein is CASSLDYGSVAFF. DNA of the CDR3: TGTGCCAGCAGCTTAGACTACGGCTCTGTAGCTTTCTTT.

This clonotype was seen at least ten times. This rearrangement joins TRBV2 to TRBJ2-7; TRBD2 agrees at 11 bases. Germline CDR1 and CDR2: SNHLY and FYNNEI. V lost 8 bases to trimming and J lost 6 bases; unmatched junction nucleotides: 12. The length of the CDR3 is 15 residues. As DNA, the CDR3 is TGTGCCAGCGGAGTCTGGCTAGCGGGAGGTGGCGAGCAGTACTTC. It encodes CASGVWLAGGGEQYF. The full variable domain, in which reference TRBV2 and TRBJ2-7 provide the parts outside the CDR3, is EPEVTQTPSHQVTQMGQEVILRCVPISNHLYFYWYRQILGQKVEFLVSFYNNEISEKSEIFDDQFSVERPDGSNFTLKIRSTKLEDSAMYFCASGVWLAGGGEQYFGPGTRLTVT.

In this sample, this clonotype turned up many times. V gene TRBV7-9 combines with J gene TRBJ1-5, with a weak D call TRBD1 (5 bases). The CDR3 length is 14 residues. Trimming removed 5 bases at V and 5 bases at J, with 13 bases between. Germline assignment: CDR1 SEHNR and CDR2 FQNEAQ (reference sequence). The CDR3 coding sequence is TGTGCCAGCAGCCCCGGCATGGGGGATCAGCCCCAGCATTTT. Translation gives CASSPGMGDQPQHF.

This clonotype was observed at least ten times. The chain combines TRBV14 with TRBJ2-2, with 9 nucleotides matching TRBD2. The CDR3 is made up of 15 amino acids. The germline gives CDR1 SGHDN, CDR2 FVKESK. V gave up 4 bases and J gave up 6 bases; unmatched junction bases: 6. The CDR3 nucleotides read TGTGCCAGCAGCCTACCCGGGACTAGCTCCGGGGAGCTGTTTTTT. Protein product: CASSLPGTSSGELFF.